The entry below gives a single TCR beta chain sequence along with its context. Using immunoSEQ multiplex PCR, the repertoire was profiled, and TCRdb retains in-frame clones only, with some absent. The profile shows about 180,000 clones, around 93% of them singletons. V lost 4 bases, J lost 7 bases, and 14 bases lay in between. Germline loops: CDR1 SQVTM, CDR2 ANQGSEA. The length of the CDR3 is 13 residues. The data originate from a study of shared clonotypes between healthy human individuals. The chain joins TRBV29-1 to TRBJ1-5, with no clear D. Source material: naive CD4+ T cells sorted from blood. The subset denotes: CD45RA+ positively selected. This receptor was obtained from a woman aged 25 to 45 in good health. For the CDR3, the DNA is TGCAGCGTTGTTCCAGGTTCCGGACAGCCCCAGCATTTT. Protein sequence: CSVVPGSGQPQHF.